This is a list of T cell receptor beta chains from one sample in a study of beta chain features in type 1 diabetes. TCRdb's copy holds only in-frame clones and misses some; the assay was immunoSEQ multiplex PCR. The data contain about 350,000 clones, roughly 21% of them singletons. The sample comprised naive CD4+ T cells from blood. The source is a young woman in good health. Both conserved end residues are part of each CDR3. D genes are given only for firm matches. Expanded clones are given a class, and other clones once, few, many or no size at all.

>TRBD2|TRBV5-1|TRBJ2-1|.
CASTRTSGDNEQFF
TGCGCCAGCACCAGGACTAGCGGAGACAATGAGCAGTTCTTC
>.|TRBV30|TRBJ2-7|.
CAWSVSNSIYEQYF
TGTGCCTGGAGTGTATCCAATAGCATCTACGAGCAGTACTTC
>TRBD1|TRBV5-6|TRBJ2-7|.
CASTRTGTYEQYF
TGTGCCAGCACCAGGACAGGTACCTACGAGCAGTACTTC
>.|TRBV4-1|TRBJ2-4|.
CASRGGLGKNIQYF
TGCGCCAGCAGGGGCGGGCTAGGAAAAAACATTCAGTACTTC
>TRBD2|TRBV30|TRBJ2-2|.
CALERGRRYTGELFF
TGTGCCCTGGAGCGCGGGAGGAGATACACCGGGGAGCTGTTTTTT
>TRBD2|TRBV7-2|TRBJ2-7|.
CASSSRGLAGGPSYEQYF
TGTGCCAGCAGCTCCCGGGGACTAGCGGGAGGGCCCTCCTACGAGCAGTACTTC
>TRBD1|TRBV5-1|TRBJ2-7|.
CASSMGQPYEQYF
TGCGCCAGCAGCATGGGACAGCCCTACGAGCAGTACTTC
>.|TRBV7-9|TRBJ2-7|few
CASSLVLFGGGTTYEQYF
TGTGCCAGCAGCTTAGTTCTATTTGGCGGCGGCACCACCTACGAGCAGTACTTC
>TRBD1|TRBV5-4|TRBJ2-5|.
CASSSRTGQETQYF
TGTGCCAGCAGCTCCAGGACAGGTCAAGAGACCCAGTACTTC
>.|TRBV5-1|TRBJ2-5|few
CASSLTSIRETQYF
TGCGCCAGCAGCTTGACCTCTATCAGGGAGACCCAGTACTTC
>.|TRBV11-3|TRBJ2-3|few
CASSWRALGDTQYF
TGTGCCAGCAGCTGGAGGGCACTAGGTGATACGCAGTATTTT
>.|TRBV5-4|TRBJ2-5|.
CASSLRAGVETQYF
TGTGCCAGCAGCTTGCGCGCCGGGGTCGAGACCCAGTACTTC
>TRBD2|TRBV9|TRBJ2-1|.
CASSSTSVYNEQFF
TGTGCCAGCAGCTCGACTAGCGTATACAATGAGCAGTTCTTC
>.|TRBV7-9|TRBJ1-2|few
CASSLAQGSYGYTF
TGTGCCAGCAGCCTGGCCCAGGGGAGCTATGGCTACACCTTC